This is a list of T cell receptor beta chains from one sample in a study of T cell responses to AZD1222 COVID-19 vaccine. The method was immunoSEQ multiplex PCR; TCRdb's version includes in-frame clones alone and lacks a portion of them. The sample carries 150,000 to 200,000 clones, about 86% recorded once. The source was peripheral blood, collected 28 days after the second AZD1222 dose. These receptor sequences come from an adult who received the AZD1222 COVID-19 vaccine. Each CDR3 is given with its conserved first and last residue. The D gene is left open where the match is weak. Not every row has a clone size; where given, it reads once, few, many or a size class.

>.|TRBJ1-1|TRBV30|.
TGTGCCTGGAGCGTTACCGGTCTGAACACTGAAGCTTTCTTT
CAWSVTGLNTEAFF
>.|TRBJ1-2|TRBV19|.
TGTGCCAGTAGTACCTTGAACTATGGCTACACCTTC
CASSTLNYGYTF
>.|TRBJ1-5|TRBV23-1|.
TGCGCCAGCAGTCTTCTGGCCAAGAGCAATCAGCCCCAGCATTTT
CASSLLAKSNQPQHF
>once|TRBJ2-7|TRBV18|.
TGTGCCAGCTCACCTCGTCCCTACGAGCAGTACTTC
CASSPRPYEQYF
>.|TRBJ2-7|TRBV19|TRBD1
TGTGCCAGTAGTTCTCCGGGACAGGGAGGGATCTACGAGCAGTACTTC
CASSSPGQGGIYEQYF
>.|TRBJ2-1|TRBV5-1|TRBD2
TGCGCCAGCAGCTTACCGAGCGGGGGGTTGAATGAGCAGTTCTTC
CASSLPSGGLNEQFF
>.|TRBJ2-4|TRBV30|.
TGTGCCTGGAGCGGCAGTCGTAGCGACATTCAGTACTTC
CAWSGSRSDIQYF
>.|TRBJ1-5|TRBV6-5|TRBD1
TGTGCCAGCATTATGGACAGGGCGGGTCAGCCCCAGCATTTT
CASIMDRAGQPQHF
>.|TRBJ1-2|TRBV19|TRBD1
TGTGCCAGTAGTGTTGGCAGGGGGCCCGGCTACACCTTC
CASSVGRGPGYTF
>.|TRBJ2-2|TRBV9|.
TGTGCCAGCAGCAGAGCAGCTCGGGGAAAGGGGAACACCGGGGAGCTGTTTTTT
CASSRAARGKGNTGELFF
>.|TRBJ1-1|TRBV27|.
TGTGCCAGCAGTCGATCAGGGTTCAACACTGAAGCTTTCTTT
CASSRSGFNTEAFF
>.|TRBJ2-7|TRBV7-9|.
TGTGCCAGCAGCACCACGTTACAGGGATACGAGCAGTACTTC
CASSTTLQGYEQYF
>.|TRBJ1-6|TRBV19|.
TGTGCCAGTAGTGTAGACACAACGCTTAATTCACCCCTCCACTTT
CASSVDTTLNSPLHF
>.|TRBJ1-2|TRBV4-1|.
TGCGCCAGCAGCCCGTCGACAGGTTCGAATAACTATGGCTACACCTTC
CASSPSTGSNNYGYTF
>.|TRBJ2-3|TRBV20-1|.
TGCAGTGCTAGTTCGGCGGATACGCAGTATTTT
CSASSADTQYF
>.|TRBJ1-2|TRBV19|TRBD1
TGTGCCAGTAGTATAGTGGACAGGGTCGATGGCTACACCTTC
CASSIVDRVDGYTF
>.|TRBJ1-3|TRBV28|.
TGTGCCAGCAGTTTTGGCTCTGGAAACACCATATATTTT
CASSFGSGNTIYF
>.|TRBJ1-4|TRBV19|.
TGTGCCAGTAGTCCTATTGACAGGTTTAATGAAAAACTGTTTTTT
CASSPIDRFNEKLFF
>few|TRBJ2-7|TRBV19|.
TGTGCCAGTAGTACCAGTAGAGGGTTGGAAGAGCAGTACTTC
CASSTSRGLEEQYF
>few|TRBJ2-7|TRBV28|TRBD1
TGTGCCAGCAGAAATAACCAGGGGGCGCACTACGAGCAGTACTTC
CASRNNQGAHYEQYF
>.|TRBJ2-2|TRBV7-2|.
TGTGCCAGCACCAGGACGCAGAACACCGGGGAGCTGTTTTTT
CASTRTQNTGELFF
>.|TRBJ1-5|TRBV19|.
TGTGCCAGTAGCTCGGGAGGGGACCTTCAGCCCCAGCATTTT
CASSSGGDLQPQHF
>.|TRBJ1-2|TRBV10-3|.
TGTGCCATCAGTGCGGGGCCCGGAGGTGTTTATGGCTACACCTTC
CAISAGPGGVYGYTF
>.|TRBJ2-6|TRBV9|TRBD1
TGTGCCAGCAGCGAGGGGGCTACTGGGGCCAACGTCCTGACTTTC
CASSEGATGANVLTF
>.|TRBJ2-3|TRBV7-3|.
TGTGCCAGCAGCCCCGCCCGGAACACAGATACGCAGTATTTT
CASSPARNTDTQYF
>.|TRBJ2-5|TRBV28|TRBD1
TGTGCCAGCAGTAACGACAGGGGAGAGACCCAGTACTTC
CASSNDRGETQYF
>.|TRBJ2-3|TRBV21-1|.
TGTGCCAGCACCCTGGGGGACAGGGGTCCAGATACGCAGTATTTT
CASTLGDRGPDTQYF
>once|TRBJ2-1|TRBV12-3/TRBV12-4|.
TGTGCCAGCAGTCAATTCCTAGGCGATGAGCAGTTCTTC
CASSQFLGDEQFF
>.|TRBJ1-3|TRBV11-2|TRBD1
TGTGCCAGCAGCTTTAGGACAGGCCGGGCCGGAGGTTCTGGAAACACCATATATTTT
CASSFRTGRAGGSGNTIYF
>.|TRBJ1-5|TRBV19|.
TGTGCCAGTAGTGGGGGTCTGGGTCAGCCCCAGCATTTT
CASSGGLGQPQHF
>.|TRBJ1-2|TRBV19|.
TGTGCCAGTAGTATAGGAGGGGTGGACGGCGGCTACACCTTC
CASSIGGVDGGYTF
>once|TRBJ1-3|TRBV28|.
TGTGCCAGCAACCTGGGGGAGGCTGGAAACACCATATATTTT
CASNLGEAGNTIYF
>.|TRBJ2-3|TRBV28|TRBD1
TGTGCCAGCAGTTCCCCGGGACAGGGCACAGATACGCAGTATTTT
CASSSPGQGTDTQYF
>few|TRBJ2-2|TRBV4-2|.
TGTGCCAGCAGCCTGAGGCAAGGACAGAGCGGGGAGCTGTTTTTT
CASSLRQGQSGELFF
>.|TRBJ2-3|TRBV5-1|TRBD2
TGCGCCAGCAGCTTTTTAAGCGGGGGCGGGGATACGCAGTATTTT
CASSFLSGGGDTQYF
>.|TRBJ1-2|TRBV2|TRBD1
TGTGCCAGCAGTTCGGGACAGTTGGGGGGCTACACCTTC
CASSSGQLGGYTF
>.|TRBJ2-7|TRBV27|TRBD1
TGTGCCAGCAGCGCAGTAGGTTTGACAGGGGTCTACGAGCAGTACTTC
CASSAVGLTGVYEQYF